The entry that follows covers one T cell receptor beta chain sequence. Its antigen is as yet unknown. This specimen belongs to a study of blood T cells in healthy people across ages. Study findings and constraints: Per million T cells, TCR beta diversity dropped about linearly as age rose.

The CDR3 has 19 residues. Germline V gene data show CDR1 as LGHDT and CDR2 as YNNKEL (reference sequence). V was clipped by 1 base and J by 3 bases; unmatched bases: 13. Primers used in a second PCR of roughly 6 to 12 cycles were a sample-barcoded 5' primer and a J-beta primer mix. TCRdb reprocessed the 5' RACE reads with MiXCR, giving one entry per CDR3 protein. The sample lists over 1,500,000 distinct CDR3 sequences; around 50% were seen once. J is TRBJ2-2 and V is TRBV3-1; 8 bases are a match to TRBD2. The specimen sequenced was blood. This receptor was taken from a woman aged 40-49 years in good health. The CDR3 DNA reads TGTGCCAGCAGCCAAGTTCAAACCGGGACTAGGGGTCACACCGGGGAGCTGTTTTTT. The encoded protein is CASSQVQTGTRGHTGELFF.